Following are 5 T cell receptor beta chains from one sample sequenced in a study of shared clonotypes between healthy human individuals. TCRdb's table, derived via immunoSEQ multiplex PCR, lists solely in-frame clones and lacks some. The sample has about 2.4 million clones, over 85% seen once. Sequenced: naive CD4+ T cells from PBMCs. Regarding subset: CD45RA+ positively selected. The receptors here all came from a man aged 18-30 years in good health. Some clones in this sample may be carry-over from other donors' samples.

This sequence joins TRBV7-2 and TRBJ2-5, with D perhaps matching TRBD1 (5 bases). This CDR3 spans 14 amino acids. Germline V gene sequence: CDR1 SGHTA, CDR2 FQGNSA. V lost 4 bases to trimming and J lost 4 bases, with 13 bases between them. DNA for the CDR3: TGTGCCAGCAGCTCCCGACAGTGGGGAGAGACCCAGTACTTC. Its protein is CASSSRQWGETQYF.

Comments on this clone: The junction and the germline gene differ at one end; a read error may be behind it. The chain couples TRBV30 to TRBJ2-7; 9 nucleotides agree with TRBD1. The V gene's germline CDR1 is GTSNPN and CDR2 SVGIG (reference sequence). CDR3 length equals 14 residues. CDR3 amino acids: CAWRYRGRSYKQYF. The CDR3 nucleotides are TGTGCCTGGAGGTACAGGGGGCGGTCCTACAAGCAGTACTTC.

Here the CDR3 reads CASGLGGPGADTQYF. CDR3 DNA sequence: TGTGCTAGTGGTTTGGGTGGTCCCGGGGCAGATACGCAGTATTTT. The chain links TRBV12-5 to TRBJ2-3; TRBD2 is a possible D gene (5 bases). Trimming took 1 base from V and 4 from J, leaving 12 bases between them. The CDR3 totals 15 residues. Per the germline V gene, CDR1 is LGHNT and CDR2 is FRNRAP.

CDR3 in amino acids: CASSTLGGGGSYNEQFF. As DNA, the CDR3 is TGTGCCAGTAGTACCCTTGGGGGGGGCGGTTCCTACAATGAGCAGTTCTTC. The V and J genes are TRBV19 and TRBJ2-1; D is possibly TRBD2 (7 bases). V was cut by 4 bases and J by 1 base, with 17 bases left in between. The length of the CDR3 is 17 residues. Germline CDR1 is LNHDA and CDR2 is SQIVND (reference sequence).

The chain recombines TRBV4-1 with TRBJ2-1; possible D gene TRBD2, 6 bases. CDR1 and CDR2 from the germline V gene are MGHRA and YSYEKL. The CDR3 is 18 amino acids. Trimming stripped 1 base from V and 10 bases from J, with 26 bases between. The CDR3 DNA follows: TGCGCCAGCAGCCAAGTGGGGGTTTCGCGGGGACCCTCCAGGGAGCAGTTCTTC. Translation: CASSQVGVSRGPSREQFF.